The rows below give T cell receptor beta chains drawn from one sample of a study of regulatory T cells in long-lasting Graves disease. TCRdb itself ran the multiplex PCR reads through MiXCR, one entry per CDR3 protein. The sample has hundreds of thousands of distinct CDR3 sequences, less than 20% seen once; the top ten hold under 20%. These data were also filed under a second study, of T cells in Graves' hyperthyroidism and ophthalmopathy.

This specimen was peripheral blood mononuclear cells (PBMCs), taken at new diagnosis, from a patient treated with antithyroid drugs. Receptor source: a woman in her twenties or thirties with Graves disease. CDR3s include the opening cysteine and the closing phenylalanine or tryptophan. The D gene is left open where the match is weak. Where a row states a size, it is once, few, many or the class of an expanded clone; other rows omit it.

V	length	size	J	D	CDR3	DNA
TRBV6-1	12	many	TRBJ2-5	-	CASGGREETQYF	TGTGCCAGCGGGGGCCGAGAAGAGACCCAGTACTTC
TRBV5-6	15	-	TRBJ2-5	TRBD2	CASSLGGSGGETQYF	TGTGCCAGCAGCTTGGGCGGTAGCGGGGGGGAGACCCAGTACTTC
TRBV20-1	16	few	TRBJ2-4	TRBD2	CSAPDLLAGAQNIQYF	TGCAGTGCTCCCGACCTACTAGCGGGAGCTCAAAACATTCAGTACTTC
TRBV12-3/TRBV12-4	18	many	TRBJ1-3	TRBD1	CASSFLSGQDYSGNTIYF	TGTGCCAGCAGTTTTCTCTCGGGACAGGATTACTCTGGAAACACCATATATTTT
TRBV7-9	13	-	TRBJ1-2	-	CASSLEGRGGYTF	TGTGCCAGCAGCTTGGAGGGGCGTGGGGGCTACACCTTC
TRBV7-2	16	-	TRBJ2-1	TRBD1	CASRKYRDSSYNEQFF	TGTGCCAGCAGGAAATACCGGGACAGCTCCTACAATGAGCAGTTCTTC
TRBV2	12	many	TRBJ2-3	TRBD2	CASIMGGDTQYF	TGTGCCAGCATCATGGGAGGGGATACGCAGTATTTT
TRBV4-1	17	few	TRBJ1-2	-	CASSQALIGSSNYGYTF	TGCGCCAGCAGCCAAGCATTGATCGGGAGCAGCAACTATGGCTACACCTTC
TRBV29-1	16	-	TRBJ1-2	TRBD1	CSVDRMTGAGNYGYTF	TGCAGCGTTGACCGAATGACAGGGGCTGGGAACTATGGCTACACCTTC
TRBV28	16	many	TRBJ1-4	TRBD1	CASSLYRGQEYEKLFF	TGTGCCAGCAGCCTTTATCGGGGACAGGAGTATGAAAAACTGTTTTTT
TRBV20-1	15	few	TRBJ1-2	TRBD1	CSARDQDRGFHGYTF	TGCAGTGCTAGAGATCAGGACAGGGGCTTTCATGGCTACACCTTC
TRBV3-1	12	few	TRBJ1-1	-	CASSLSAGKAFF	TGTGCCAGCAGCCTCAGCGCGGGGAAAGCTTTCTTT
TRBV7-9	15	-	TRBJ2-3	-	CASSSWVEGTDTQYF	TGTGCCAGCAGCTCCTGGGTTGAGGGCACAGATACGCAGTATTTT
TRBV19	16	-	TRBJ2-1	TRBD2	CASTHFGREDYNEQFF	TGTGCCAGTACCCACTTCGGGCGGGAGGACTACAATGAGCAGTTCTTC
TRBV7-9	16	many	TRBJ2-2	TRBD2	CASSAKGLAGPGELFF	TGTGCCAGCAGCGCGAAGGGACTAGCGGGACCCGGGGAGCTGTTTTTT
TRBV20-1	11	few	TRBJ2-7	TRBD1	CSARTGAGQYF	TGCAGTGCTCGGACAGGGGCCGGGCAGTACTTC
TRBV18	12	many	TRBJ2-5	-	CASSPSTETQYF	TGTGCCAGCTCACCCAGTACGGAGACCCAGTACTTC
TRBV6-2/TRBV6-3	15	-	TRBJ2-1	TRBD1	CASSYRGHVYNEQFF	TGTGCCAGCAGTTACAGGGGGCACGTCTACAATGAGCAGTTCTTC
TRBV28	13	many	TRBJ1-5	-	CASDRDSNQPQHF	TGTGCCAGCGATCGCGATAGCAATCAGCCCCAGCATTTT
TRBV11-2	14	many	TRBJ1-3	-	CASSLWGQGNTIYF	TGTGCCAGCAGCTTATGGGGGCAAGGAAACACCATATATTTT
TRBV9	16	many	TRBJ2-3	-	CASSVAGGSSTDTQYF	TGTGCCAGCAGCGTAGCTGGAGGGAGCTCCACAGATACGCAGTATTTT
TRBV18	13	many	TRBJ2-7	-	CASSPNTGREQYF	TGTGCCAGCTCACCAAATACAGGGCGCGAGCAGTACTTC
TRBV11-2	15	many	TRBJ2-7	-	CASRYPGTGSYEQYF	TGTGCCAGCAGATATCCCGGGACTGGATCCTACGAGCAGTACTTC
TRBV28	13	many	TRBJ1-6	-	CASSLDSSSPLHF	TGTGCCAGCAGTTTAGACTCCTCCTCACCCCTCCACTTT
TRBV2	11	many	TRBJ1-2	TRBD1	CASSPKSTGAF	TGTGCCAGCAGTCCGAAATCGACAGGGGCCTTC
TRBV20-1	15	many	TRBJ1-4	TRBD1	CSARLQGAPNEKLFF	TGCAGTGCTAGACTTCAGGGGGCTCCAAATGAAAAACTGTTTTTT
TRBV28	16	many	TRBJ1-2	-	CASKRGLLRAQDGYTF	TGTGCCAGCAAGCGAGGGCTTCTCAGGGCCCAGGATGGCTACACCTTC
TRBV20-1	12	few	TRBJ2-7	-	CSSLKSSYEQYF	TGCAGTTCACTAAAGAGCTCCTACGAGCAGTACTTC
TRBV12-3/TRBV12-4	13	many	TRBJ1-5	-	CASSLNTDQPQHF	TGTGCCAGCAGTTTGAACACCGATCAGCCCCAGCATTTT
TRBV20-1	11	-	TRBJ2-1	-	CSGHHNNEQFF	TGCAGTGGCCACCATAACAATGAGCAGTTCTTC
TRBV27	14	many	TRBJ1-1	-	CASSLKGPDHEAFF	TGTGCCAGCAGTTTAAAAGGGCCAGATCATGAAGCTTTCTTT
TRBV6-2/TRBV6-3	17	many	TRBJ2-7	TRBD2	CASSYSGTSGGSYEQYF	TGTGCCAGCAGTTACTCCGGGACTAGCGGGGGCTCCTACGAGCAGTACTTC
TRBV9	14	few	TRBJ1-2	-	CASSGPVEGVDYTF	TGTGCCAGCAGCGGCCCCGTCGAGGGAGTAGACTACACCTTC
TRBV11-3	13	many	TRBJ1-1	-	CASSLYRATEAFF	TGTGCCAGCAGCTTGTATCGGGCCACTGAAGCTTTCTTT
TRBV5-1	15	few	TRBJ2-3	TRBD1	CASRGTGTGTDTQYF	TGCGCCAGCAGGGGGACAGGGACAGGCACAGATACGCAGTATTTT
TRBV7-9	18	many	TRBJ2-1	TRBD1	CASSLHTPTGTVYNEQFF	TGTGCCAGCAGCTTGCATACTCCGACAGGGACGGTCTACAATGAGCAGTTCTTC
TRBV25-1	15	few	TRBJ2-2	-	CASSEINHGPGELFF	TGTGCCAGCAGTGAAATCAACCATGGCCCCGGGGAGCTGTTTTTT